This T cell receptor (beta chain) derives from a study of T-cell reconstitution after alpha-beta-depleted transplantation in children. Whole-study results and caveats: In patients about two months after transplant, alpha-beta T cells reportedly arose from several hundred expanded graft clones. T-cell numbers and diversity, one year after transplant, stemmed largely from T cells that were newly produced. Some patients' high day-60 TCRbeta diversity was traced to surviving recipient T cells and thymic progenitors.

Concerning this clonotype: The target antigen is unknown.

A library of TCRbeta sequences, prepared with unique molecular identifiers, was generated. Each CDR3 protein is one row after TCRdb ran MiXCR on the PCR reads. The sample consists of more than 400,000 distinct CDR3 sequences, over 10% of them appearing once. This CDR3 comprises 19 residues. The V end was cut by 0 bases, the J end by 7 bases, with 22 bases between. Germline V gives CDR1 LGHDT, CDR2 YNNKEL (reference sequence). This clonotype was obtained from a female patient between 2 and 15 years old who had a stem cell transplant for aplastic anemia, so the T cells may come from the graft donor. Material: PBMCs, mostly from graft donor cells, obtained 180 days after TCRalphabeta/CD19-depleted stem cell transplant. V and J are TRBV3-1 and TRBJ1-6, with D maybe TRBD1 (5 bases). The CDR3 loop reads CASSQEILRTPLGNSPLHF. CDR3 nucleotide sequence: TGTGCCAGCAGCCAAGAGATTCTTAGGACACCCCTGGGGAATTCACCCCTCCACTTT.